This TCR beta chain was observed in a study of PD-L1 blockade in urothelial cancer. Trimming took off 2 bases at V and 3 bases at J, with 16 bases between the two ends. Germline V gene data show CDR1 as PRHDT and CDR2 as FYEKMQ (reference sequence). The CDR3 is 16 residues long. Each patient supplied 1 to 8 pretreatment and on-treatment samples. Spike-ins of synthetic TCR analog templates went into each PCR. Data came from immunoSEQ multiplex PCR; TCRdb stores just in-frame clones and leaves some out. The sample lists roughly 43,000 clones; more than 75% were seen once. The sample in question was PBMCs, obtained around atezolizumab (anti-PD-L1) treatment. This chain uses TRBV13 with TRBJ1-2, with D possibly matching TRBD1 (5 bases). The receptor's source is a man between 65 and 80 years old with urothelial cancer. CDR3 protein: CASSLQSGSPDYGYTF. CDR3 coding DNA: TGTGCCAGCAGCTTACAGTCAGGGTCCCCCGACTATGGCTACACCTTC. The whole variable domain, remainder taken from reference TRBV13 and TRBJ1-2, is AAGVIQSPRHLIKEKRETATLKCYPIPRHDTVYWYQQGPGQDPQFLISFYEKMQSDKGSIPDRFSAQQFSDYHSELNMSSLELGDSALYFCASSLQSGSPDYGYTFGSGTRLTVV.